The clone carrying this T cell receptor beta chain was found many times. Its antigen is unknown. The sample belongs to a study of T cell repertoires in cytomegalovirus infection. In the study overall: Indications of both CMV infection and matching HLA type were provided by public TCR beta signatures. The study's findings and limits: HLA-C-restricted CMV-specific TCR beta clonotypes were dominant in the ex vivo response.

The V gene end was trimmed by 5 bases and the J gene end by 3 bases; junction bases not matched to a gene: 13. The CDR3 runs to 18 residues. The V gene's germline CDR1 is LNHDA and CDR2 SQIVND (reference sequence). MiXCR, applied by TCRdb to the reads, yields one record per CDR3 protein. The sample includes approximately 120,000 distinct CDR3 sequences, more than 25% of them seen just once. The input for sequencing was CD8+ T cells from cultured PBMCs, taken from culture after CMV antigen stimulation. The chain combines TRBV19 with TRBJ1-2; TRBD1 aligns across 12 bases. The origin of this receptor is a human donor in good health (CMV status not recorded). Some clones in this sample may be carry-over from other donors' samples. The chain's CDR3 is CASSEPGQGALGDYGYTF. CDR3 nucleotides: TGTGCCAGTAGTGAACCGGGACAGGGGGCGCTTGGGGACTATGGCTACACCTTC.